A single sample gave rise to the 10 T cell receptor beta chains below, sequenced in a study of a mutant IDH1 vaccine in newly diagnosed glioma. What these receptors recognize is not known. Time point denoted: week 47, end of study. Vaccination comprised doses that each held 300 ug of mutant IDH1 20-mer peptide, plus topical imiquimod. Sequenced by immunoSEQ multiplex PCR; TCRdb stores in-frame clones only, minus some. The table shows approximately 80,000 clones, with approximately 75% occurring only once. The source was PBMCs, collected from a glioma patient whose treatment included an IDH1 peptide vaccine. These receptor sequences come from a middle-aged man with glioma.

This chain joins TRBV7-6 and TRBJ2-7, with D possibly being TRBD1 (6 bases). V lost 6 bases and J 0 bases, leaving 15 bases between the germline ends. This CDR3 region has 15 residues. CDR1 is SGHVS and CDR2 is FNYEAQ in the germline V gene. The CDR3 DNA reads as TGTGCCAGCAGTTATCAGGGGCAGGCCTCCTACGAGCAGTACTTC. It codes for CASSYQGQASYEQYF. The whole variable domain, remainder taken from reference TRBV7-6 and TRBJ2-7, is GAGVSQSPRYKVTKRGQDVALRCDPISGHVSLYWYRQALGQGPEFLTYFNYEAQQDKSGLPNDRFSAERPEGSISTLTIQRTEQRDSAMYRCASSYQGQASYEQYFGPGTRLTVT.

This clone has just one count. The chain is built from TRBV19 and TRBJ2-6; either TRBD1 or TRBD2 may fit D (6 bases each). V lost 4 bases to trimming and J lost 2 bases, with 9 bases between them. The germline V gene has CDR1 LNHDA and CDR2 SQIVND (reference sequence). This CDR3 has 15 amino acids. The DNA for the CDR3 is TGTGCCAGTAGTAGGGGGGCAACTGGGGCCAACGTCCTGACTTTC. As protein: CASSRGATGANVLTF.

V is TRBV28 and J is TRBJ1-2, with TRBD1 matching over 10 bases. The CDR3 covers 16 residues. Germline values: CDR1 MDHEN, CDR2 SYDVKM. V trimming: 4 bases; J trimming: 4 bases; junction bases outside the gene matches: 9. This CDR3 reads CASSSPGTGVLYGYTF. The CDR3 DNA reads TGTGCCAGCAGTTCCCCCGGGACAGGGGTCCTCTATGGCTACACCTTC.

The chain recombines TRBV7-2 with TRBJ2-1; D not certain. This CDR3 comprises 13 residues. Germline CDR1 SGHTA, CDR2 FQGNSA. Trimming removed 5 bases at V and 6 bases at J, with 11 bases between. The CDR3 coding sequence is TGTGCCAGCAGCCCCCTGTATGGCAATGAGCAGTTCTTC. Protein sequence: CASSPLYGNEQFF. The full variable domain, rest sourced from reference TRBV7-2 and TRBJ2-1, is GAGVSQSPSNKVTEKGKDVELRCDPISGHTALYWYRQSLGQGLEFLIYFQGNSAPDKSGLPSDRFSAERTGGSVSTLTIQRTQQEDSAVYLCASSPLYGNEQFFGPGTRLTVL.

The chain carries TRBV9 and TRBJ2-7; the D call may be TRBD1 or TRBD2 (5 bases each). The ends were cut back, 0 bases at V and 2 bases at J, with 12 bases in the middle. The CDR3 is 15 amino acids. Germline V CDR1 and CDR2: SGDLS, YYNGEE. The CDR3 region has the DNA TGTGCCAGCAGCGTAGTAGACAGCGGACCCTACGAGCAGTACTTC. Translating gives CASSVVDSGPYEQYF. Filled out from reference TRBV9 and TRBJ2-7, the complete variable domain reads DSGVTQTPKHLITATGQRVTLRCSPRSGDLSVYWYQQSLDQGLQFLIQYYNGEERAKGNILERFSAQQFPDLHSELNLSSLELGDSALYFCASSVVDSGPYEQYFGPGTRLTVT.

This chain uses TRBV29-1 with TRBJ1-1; the D is unclear. The CDR3 is 11 residues long. V dropped 5 bases and J dropped 1 base, with 5 bases sitting between them. In germline, CDR1 is SQVTM, CDR2 ANQGSEA. Here the CDR3 reads CSVLSNTEAFF. CDR3 DNA sequence: TGCAGCGTTCTTTCGAACACTGAAGCTTTCTTT.

The gene calls are TRBV7-6 and TRBJ2-2, with a tentative D call TRBD2 (7 bases). Trimming pared 10 bases from V and 4 bases from J, leaving 19 bases between. CDR3 length equals 15 residues. CDR1 and CDR2 from the germline V gene are SGHVS and FNYEAQ. For the CDR3, the DNA is TGTGCCACCGGGGGGCTAGCCTTGTCCACCGGGGAGCTGTTTTTT. Its protein is CATGGLALSTGELFF.

The V call is TRBV7-6, the J call TRBJ1-4, with D unclear. Trimming removed 4 bases from V and 5 bases from J, with 8 bases in between. The CDR3 runs 13 residues. The germline CDR1 and CDR2 sequences are SGHVS and FNYEAQ. The CDR3 region has the DNA TGTGCCAGCAGCTATAGACCGAATGAAAAACTGTTTTTT. This gives the protein CASSYRPNEKLFF.

The rearrangement uses TRBV5-6 and TRBJ1-2, with 8 bases identical to TRBD1. This CDR3 is built from 17 residues. Germline trimming cut 3 bases from V and 5 bases from J; bases unmatched to any gene: 15. CDR1 and CDR2 from the germline V gene are SGHDT and YYEEEE. In nucleotides, the CDR3 is TGTGCCAGCAGCTCACCCGGGACAGGCGACATCGGGTATGGCTACACCTTC. Translated: CASSSPGTGDIGYGYTF.

CDR3 sequence: CASSPHSGRADTQYF. In DNA form, the CDR3 reads TGTGCCAGCAGCCCGCATAGCGGGAGGGCAGATACGCAGTATTTT. The chain combines TRBV7-3 with TRBJ2-3; 11 positions agree with TRBD2. Germline assignment: CDR1 SGHTA and CDR2 FQGTGA. The CDR3 is 15 amino acids. With 5 bases clipped from V and 4 bases from J, the junction kept 5 bases outside the gene matches.